The following is a T cell receptor (beta chain) sequence with its context. The data are from a study of cytomegalovirus exposure and HLA in healthy donors. Trimming stripped 1 base from V and 2 bases from J, with 8 bases between. Germline V CDR1 and CDR2: SGHTA, FQGNSA. CDR3 size: 14 residues. 60 Vbeta and 13 Jbeta primers were used in PCR. Some clones are missing from TCRdb's copy, which holds only in-frame ones; the method was immunoSEQ multiplex PCR. Of over 80,000 clones in the sample, 65% to 80% are singletons; the top ten hold around an eighth. The chain couples TRBV7-2 to TRBJ2-5; D is uncertain. What was sequenced was PBMCs. This receptor was obtained from a woman between 70 and 85 years old in good health and CMV-seropositive. For the CDR3, the DNA is TGTGCCAGCAGCTTAGTAAGAGTACAAGAGACCCAGTACTTC. This sequence encodes CASSLVRVQETQYF.